These T cell receptor beta chains were read from a single sample in a study of blood T cell repertoires in COVID-19. Clones were sequenced by immunoSEQ multiplex PCR, and TCRdb holds only the in-frame ones, with some missing. The sample includes around 250,000 clones, approximately 81% of them seen just once. Sequenced input: PBMCs or T cells enriched from blood (not recorded which). The receptors originated from a woman in her forties or fifties who had been exposed to COVID-19. The CDR3 runs from the conserved cysteine through the conserved F or W. The D gene is left open where the match is weak. Not all rows give a size; the values are once, few, many and, for expanded clones, a class.

V: TRBV19; D: NA; J: TRBJ1-1; size: NA; CDR3: CASSTRTANTEAFF; DNA: TGTGCCAGTAGTACCAGGACAGCGAACACTGAAGCTTTCTTT
V: TRBV24-1; D: NA; J: TRBJ2-7; size: NA; CDR3: CATSPGGYEQYF; DNA: TGTGCCACCAGTCCAGGAGGGTACGAGCAGTACTTC
V: TRBV6-2/TRBV6-3; D: NA; J: TRBJ2-4; size: NA; CDR3: CASSLRGLAKNIQYF; DNA: TGTGCCAGCAGCCTCCGAGGGCTAGCCAAAAACATTCAGTACTTC
V: TRBV18; D: NA; J: TRBJ1-2; size: NA; CDR3: CASSPRAGGYTF; DNA: TGTGCCAGCTCACCGAGGGCCGGTGGCTACACCTTC
V: TRBV5-3; D: TRBD1; J: TRBJ1-1; size: once; CDR3: CARSSPDRGGAAAEAFF; DNA: TGTGCCAGAAGCTCCCCCGATAGAGGGGGCGCCGCCGCTGAAGCTTTCTTT
V: TRBV7-9; D: TRBD1; J: TRBJ1-1; size: NA; CDR3: CASSLREGQGASEAFF; DNA: TGTGCCAGCAGCTTAAGGGAGGGACAGGGGGCTTCCGAAGCTTTCTTT
V: TRBV27; D: TRBD1; J: TRBJ1-4; size: NA; CDR3: CASSFRGQEKLFF; DNA: TGTGCCAGCAGTTTTAGGGGGCAAGAAAAACTGTTTTTT
V: TRBV2; D: TRBD2; J: TRBJ2-1; size: NA; CDR3: CASSETGGSYNEQFF; DNA: TGTGCCAGCAGTGAAACGGGGGGCTCCTACAATGAGCAGTTCTTC
V: TRBV5-1; D: NA; J: TRBJ2-5; size: NA; CDR3: CASSEGVQETQYF; DNA: TGCGCCAGCAGCGAGGGGGTTCAAGAGACCCAGTACTTC
V: TRBV12-3/TRBV12-4; D: NA; J: TRBJ1-3; size: NA; CDR3: CASSPPGGNTIYF; DNA: TGTGCCAGCAGTCCCCCGGGTGGAAACACCATATATTTT
V: TRBV18; D: NA; J: TRBJ1-2; size: once; CDR3: CASSPQRSPYGYTF; DNA: TGTGCCAGCTCACCACAACGTAGTCCCTATGGCTACACCTTC
V: TRBV7-9; D: NA; J: TRBJ2-7; size: few; CDR3: CASSFARQSHEQYF; DNA: TGTGCCAGCAGCTTTGCTAGACAGTCCCACGAGCAGTACTTC
V: TRBV10-3; D: TRBD2; J: TRBJ2-3; size: NA; CDR3: CAISEGLAADTQYF; DNA: TGTGCCATCAGTGAGGGACTAGCAGCAGATACGCAGTATTTT
V: TRBV3-1/TRBV3-2; D: NA; J: TRBJ1-2; size: few; CDR3: CASSHESTVYGYTF; DNA: TGTGCCAGCAGCCACGAGAGTACAGTTTATGGCTACACCTTC
V: TRBV9; D: TRBD1; J: TRBJ2-3; size: NA; CDR3: CASRVGQSITDTQYF; DNA: TGTGCCAGCAGGGTGGGACAGTCCATCACAGATACGCAGTATTTT
V: TRBV24-1; D: NA; J: TRBJ2-5; size: NA; CDR3: CATSDSGMTQETQYF; DNA: TGTGCCACCAGTGATTCCGGGATGACCCAAGAGACCCAGTACTTC
V: TRBV5-1; D: NA; J: TRBJ1-1; size: few; CDR3: CASSFPGKNTEAFF; DNA: TGCGCCAGCAGCTTTCCCGGGAAGAACACTGAAGCTTTCTTT
V: TRBV5-4; D: TRBD1; J: TRBJ1-2; size: few; CDR3: CASSLRGRNGYTF; DNA: TGTGCCAGCAGCTTGAGGGGGCGGAATGGCTACACCTTC
V: TRBV9; D: TRBD2; J: TRBJ2-2; size: NA; CDR3: CASSVEASGGAWYTGELFF; DNA: TGTGCCAGCAGCGTAGAAGCTAGCGGGGGGGCTTGGTACACCGGGGAGCTGTTTTTT
V: TRBV19; D: TRBD1; J: TRBJ1-1; size: NA; CDR3: CASSDRRNTEAFF; DNA: TGTGCCAGTTCGGACAGGAGGAACACTGAAGCTTTCTTT
V: TRBV10-2; D: NA; J: TRBJ2-7; size: NA; CDR3: CASSESRGRYEQYF; DNA: TGCGCCAGCAGTGAGTCTCGGGGTCGCTACGAGCAGTACTTC
V: TRBV3-1/TRBV3-2; D: TRBD1; J: TRBJ1-1; size: once; CDR3: CASSSRGERAEAFF; DNA: TGTGCCAGCAGCAGCAGGGGGGAAAGAGCTGAAGCTTTCTTT
V: TRBV29-1; D: NA; J: TRBJ1-1; size: few; CDR3: CSTIDTEAFF; DNA: TGCAGCACAATTGACACTGAAGCTTTCTTT
V: TRBV5-6; D: TRBD1; J: TRBJ2-1; size: once; CDR3: CASSWGQGARNEQFF; DNA: TGTGCCAGCAGCTGGGGACAGGGGGCTCGGAATGAGCAGTTCTTC
V: TRBV2; D: TRBD1; J: TRBJ1-1; size: NA; CDR3: CASQGGVGEAFF; DNA: TGTGCCAGCCAAGGGGGCGTCGGTGAAGCTTTCTTT
V: TRBV12-3/TRBV12-4; D: NA; J: TRBJ1-1; size: once; CDR3: CASSLQGGTEAFF; DNA: TGTGCCAGCAGTTTGCAGGGAGGGACTGAAGCTTTCTTT
V: TRBV13; D: NA; J: TRBJ2-7; size: NA; CDR3: CASSFEDEQYF; DNA: TGTGCCAGCAGCTTTGAGGACGAGCAGTACTTC
V: TRBV3-1/TRBV3-2; D: NA; J: TRBJ1-2; size: NA; CDR3: CASSLQTGTHNYGYTF; DNA: TGTGCCAGCAGCCTCCAGACAGGAACTCATAACTATGGCTACACCTTC
V: TRBV19; D: TRBD1; J: TRBJ1-1; size: NA; CDR3: CASSVPTGVGGKAFF; DNA: TGTGCCAGTAGTGTCCCGACAGGGGTCGGTGGTAAAGCTTTCTTT
V: TRBV12-3/TRBV12-4; D: NA; J: TRBJ1-2; size: NA; CDR3: CASSLSFNYGYTF; DNA: TGTGCCAGCAGTTTATCCTTCAACTATGGCTACACCTTC
V: TRBV24-1; D: TRBD1; J: TRBJ1-2; size: NA; CDR3: CATSEAGGVGGYTF; DNA: TGTGCCACCAGTGAAGCAGGGGGAGTAGGTGGCTACACCTTC
V: TRBV15; D: NA; J: TRBJ1-6; size: NA; CDR3: CATSREGDNSPLHF; DNA: TGTGCCACCAGCAGAGAAGGGGATAATTCACCCCTCCACTTT
V: TRBV11-2; D: NA; J: TRBJ1-6; size: NA; CDR3: CASSLEGGENSPLHF; DNA: TGTGCCAGCAGCTTAGAAGGAGGGGAGAATTCACCCCTCCACTTT
V: TRBV7-9; D: NA; J: TRBJ2-2; size: once; CDR3: CASSLARTPNTGELFF; DNA: TGTGCCAGCAGCTTAGCAAGGACACCGAACACCGGGGAGCTGTTTTTT
V: TRBV19; D: NA; J: TRBJ1-5; size: NA; CDR3: CASSIRIISVQADQPQHF; DNA: TGTGCCAGTAGTATTAGGATAATTTCCGTCCAGGCTGATCAGCCCCAGCATTTT
V: TRBV6-2/TRBV6-3; D: NA; J: TRBJ1-4; size: NA; CDR3: CASSYGGLTNEKLFF; DNA: TGTGCCAGCAGTTACGGAGGGTTAACTAATGAAAAACTGTTTTTT
V: TRBV6-2/TRBV6-3; D: TRBD2; J: TRBJ2-2; size: NA; CDR3: CASSYLAGGTGELFF; DNA: TGTGCCAGCAGTTATCTAGCGGGGGGCACCGGGGAGCTGTTTTTT
V: TRBV18; D: TRBD1; J: TRBJ2-5; size: NA; CDR3: CASVGTASQETQYF; DNA: TGTGCCAGTGTGGGGACAGCCTCTCAAGAGACCCAGTACTTC
V: TRBV6-6; D: NA; J: TRBJ1-4; size: NA; CDR3: CAVGGGEKLFF; DNA: TGCGCCGTGGGGGGTGGGGAAAAACTGTTTTTT
V: TRBV18; D: TRBD1; J: TRBJ1-2; size: NA; CDR3: CASSPEDRVYGYTF; DNA: TGTGCCAGCTCACCAGAGGACAGGGTCTATGGCTACACCTTC
V: TRBV5-6; D: NA; J: TRBJ1-3; size: NA; CDR3: CASSLYATGHGNTIYF; DNA: TGTGCCAGCAGCCTCTACGCGACAGGTCACGGAAACACCATATATTTT
V: TRBV13; D: NA; J: TRBJ1-2; size: NA; CDR3: CASSSGQSNYGYTF; DNA: TGTGCCAGCAGCTCCGGACAGTCTAACTATGGCTACACCTTC
V: TRBV7-2; D: NA; J: TRBJ1-2; size: NA; CDR3: CASSLVRDIYGYTF; DNA: TGTGCCAGCAGCTTAGTCCGGGACATCTATGGCTACACCTTC
V: TRBV5-8; D: TRBD1; J: TRBJ1-4; size: NA; CDR3: CASKRQGAVKLFF; DNA: TGTGCCAGCAAGCGCCAGGGGGCCGTAAAACTGTTTTTT
V: TRBV18; D: NA; J: TRBJ1-6; size: NA; CDR3: CASSPRQDSSYNSPLHF; DNA: TGTGCCAGCTCCCCAAGACAGGACAGCTCCTATAATTCACCCCTCCACTTT
V: TRBV19; D: NA; J: TRBJ2-1; size: NA; CDR3: CAIGGGGEQFF; DNA: TGTGCCATCGGAGGGGGGGGAGAGCAGTTCTTC
V: TRBV19; D: TRBD2; J: TRBJ2-3; size: NA; CDR3: CASTMGGYPDTQYF; DNA: TGTGCCAGTACCATGGGAGGGTACCCAGATACGCAGTATTTT